This section outlines one T cell receptor beta chain sequence together with its context. It was with 60 Vbeta and 13 Jbeta primers that the PCR ran. The data were produced by immunoSEQ multiplex PCR, yet TCRdb's version contains in-frame clones alone and is incomplete. The sample consists of around 200,000 clones, approximately 81% of them appearing once. The data are from a study of cytomegalovirus exposure and HLA in healthy donors. The sample was PBMCs. This receptor was obtained from a woman aged 50 to 60 in good health and CMV-seronegative.

CDR3 residues: CASSLQGLETQYF. Here the CDR3 DNA reads TGTGCCAGCAGCTTACAGGGCCTAGAGACCCAGTACTTC. The chain carries TRBV7-2 and TRBJ2-5; maybe TRBD1 (5 bases). Per the germline V gene, CDR1 is SGHTA and CDR2 is FQGNSA. The CDR3 contains 13 residues. Trimming removed 2 bases at V and 4 bases at J, with 8 bases between.